The 5 T cell receptor beta chains given below trace back to one sample, sequenced in a study of cytomegalovirus exposure and HLA in healthy donors. The assay was immunoSEQ multiplex PCR, and TCRdb's table has in-frame clones only and misses some. The sample contains approximately 100,000 clones, over 85% of which appear only once. Material for sequencing was PBMCs. The receptors originated from a woman in her twenties or thirties in good health and CMV-seropositive.

Only a few counts were recorded for this clone. This chain connects TRBV5-4 to TRBJ1-2; possible D gene TRBD1, 5 bases. V was cut by 4 bases and J by 8 bases, with 21 bases left in between. The CDR3 extends over 15 amino acids. Germline loops: CDR1 SGHNT, CDR2 YYREEE (reference sequence). The CDR3 DNA reads as TGTGCCAGCAGCCCAGGAGACAGACCCCTAGACGGCTACACCTTC. Protein product: CASSPGDRPLDGYTF.

The sample holds a few counts of this clone. The chain recombines TRBV6-5 with TRBJ1-1; D is possibly TRBD1 (6 bases). Trimming stripped 4 bases from V and 6 bases from J, with 15 bases between. This CDR3 comprises 14 residues. Germline V gene lookup returns CDR1 MNHEY and CDR2 SVGAGI. The CDR3, as DNA: TGTGCCAGCAGTTCACCACAGGGTGTCTCTGAAGCTTTCTTT. Translated, it gives CASSSPQGVSEAFF.

The rearrangement uses TRBV5-4 and TRBJ2-5; TRBD1 might be the D (6 bases). V lost 4 bases to trimming and J lost 3 bases, with 16 bases between them. This CDR3 comprises 15 residues. The V gene's germline CDR1 is SGHNT and CDR2 YYREEE (reference sequence). CDR3 in amino acids: CASSLPGTREETQYF. The CDR3 DNA sequence: TGTGCCAGCAGCCTACCCGGGACAAGAGAAGAGACCCAGTACTTC.

J is TRBJ1-5 and V is TRBV7-2, with D perhaps matching TRBD1 (6 bases). Germline CDR1 is SGHTA and CDR2 is FQGNSA. V was shortened by 1 base and J by 0 bases, with 10 bases between the two germline ends. This CDR3 comprises 16 residues. CDR3 in amino acids: CASSLVGGHSNQPQHF. The CDR3 coding sequence is TGTGCCAGCAGCTTAGTTGGGGGACATAGCAATCAGCCCCAGCATTTT.

The chain couples TRBV7-2 to TRBJ2-5; D uncertain. This CDR3 is built from 12 residues. V was pared by 4 bases and J by 2 bases, with 5 bases between. Germline loops: CDR1 SGHTA, CDR2 FQGNSA. CDR3 bases: TGTGCCAGCAGCTCGCTACAAGAGACCCAGTACTTC. As protein: CASSSLQETQYF.